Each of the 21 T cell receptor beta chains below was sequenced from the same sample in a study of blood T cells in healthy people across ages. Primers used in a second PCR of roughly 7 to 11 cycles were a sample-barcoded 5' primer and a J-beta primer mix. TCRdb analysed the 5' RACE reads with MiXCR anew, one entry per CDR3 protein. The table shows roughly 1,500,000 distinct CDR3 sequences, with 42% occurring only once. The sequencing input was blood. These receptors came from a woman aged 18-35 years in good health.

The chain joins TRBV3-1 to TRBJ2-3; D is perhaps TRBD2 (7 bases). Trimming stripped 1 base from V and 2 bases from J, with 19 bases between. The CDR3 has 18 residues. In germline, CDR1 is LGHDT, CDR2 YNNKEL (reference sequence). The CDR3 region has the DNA TGTGCCAGCAGCCAAGTTCTGGGGGCGGGAGAAGACACAGATACGCAGTATTTT. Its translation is CASSQVLGAGEDTDTQYF.

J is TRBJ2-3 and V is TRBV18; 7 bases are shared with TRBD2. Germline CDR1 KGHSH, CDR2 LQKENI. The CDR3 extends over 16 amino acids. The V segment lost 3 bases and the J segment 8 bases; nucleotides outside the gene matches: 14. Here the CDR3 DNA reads TGTGCCAGCTCACCCGCGCTTCTAGCGGCCTCAGGTACGCAGTATTTT. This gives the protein CASSPALLAASGTQYF.

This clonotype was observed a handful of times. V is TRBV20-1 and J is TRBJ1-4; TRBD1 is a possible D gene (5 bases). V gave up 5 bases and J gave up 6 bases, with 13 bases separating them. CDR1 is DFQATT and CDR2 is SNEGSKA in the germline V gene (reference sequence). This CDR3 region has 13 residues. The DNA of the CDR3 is TGCAGTGCTGGGGGGGGTGTCGATGAAAAACTGTTTTTT. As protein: CSAGGGVDEKLFF.

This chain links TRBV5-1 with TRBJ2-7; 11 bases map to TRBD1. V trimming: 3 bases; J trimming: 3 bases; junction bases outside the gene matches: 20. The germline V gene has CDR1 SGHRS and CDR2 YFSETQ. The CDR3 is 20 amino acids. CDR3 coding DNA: TGCGCCAGCAGCTCCCCTGACACGAGAATCGGACAGGGGGCGTTCTACGAGCAGTACTTC. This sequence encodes CASSSPDTRIGQGAFYEQYF.

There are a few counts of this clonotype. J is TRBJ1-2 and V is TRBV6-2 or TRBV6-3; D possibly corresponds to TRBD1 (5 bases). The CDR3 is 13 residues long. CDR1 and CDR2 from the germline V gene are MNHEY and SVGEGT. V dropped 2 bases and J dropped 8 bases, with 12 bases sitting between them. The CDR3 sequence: CASSYGTQEGYTF. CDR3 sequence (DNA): TGTGCCAGCAGTTACGGGACCCAGGAAGGCTACACCTTC.

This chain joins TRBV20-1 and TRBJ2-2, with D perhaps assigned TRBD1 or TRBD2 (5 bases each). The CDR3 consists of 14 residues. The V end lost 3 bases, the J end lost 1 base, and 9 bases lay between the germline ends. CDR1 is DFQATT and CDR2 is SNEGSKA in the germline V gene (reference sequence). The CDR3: CSARLGENTGELFF. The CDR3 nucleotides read TGCAGTGCTAGGTTGGGGGAGAACACCGGGGAGCTGTTTTTT.

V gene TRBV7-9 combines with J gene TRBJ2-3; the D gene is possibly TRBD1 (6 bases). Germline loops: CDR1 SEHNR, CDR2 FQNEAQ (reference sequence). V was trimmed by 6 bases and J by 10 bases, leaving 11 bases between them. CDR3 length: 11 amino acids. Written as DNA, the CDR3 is TGTGCCAGCAGTTCACAGGGTCCGCAGTATTTT. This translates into CASSSQGPQYF. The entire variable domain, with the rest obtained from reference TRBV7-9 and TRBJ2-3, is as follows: DTGVSQNPRHKITKRGQNVTFRCDPISEHNRLYWYRQTLGQGPEFLTYFQNEAQLEKSRLLSDRFSAERPKGSFSTLEIQRTEQGDSAMYLCASSSQGPQYFGPGTRLTVL.

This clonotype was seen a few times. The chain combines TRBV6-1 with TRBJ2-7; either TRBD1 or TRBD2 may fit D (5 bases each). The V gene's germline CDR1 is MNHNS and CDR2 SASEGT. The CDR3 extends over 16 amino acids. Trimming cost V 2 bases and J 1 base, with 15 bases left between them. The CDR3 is CASSESGHGLSYEQYF. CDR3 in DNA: TGTGCCAGCAGTGAAAGTGGACATGGACTTTCCTACGAGCAGTACTTC.

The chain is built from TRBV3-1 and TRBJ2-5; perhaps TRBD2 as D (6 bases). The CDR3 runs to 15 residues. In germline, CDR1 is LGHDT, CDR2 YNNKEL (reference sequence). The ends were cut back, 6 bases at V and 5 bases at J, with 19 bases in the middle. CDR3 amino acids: CASRSSGHSGETQYF. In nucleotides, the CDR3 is TGTGCCAGCAGATCAAGCGGGCACAGCGGGGAGACCCAGTACTTC.

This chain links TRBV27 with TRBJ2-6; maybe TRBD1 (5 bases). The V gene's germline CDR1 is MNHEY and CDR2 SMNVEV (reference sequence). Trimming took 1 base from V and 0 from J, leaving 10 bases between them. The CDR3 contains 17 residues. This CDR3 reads CASSLWGSVSGANVLTF. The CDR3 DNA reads TGTGCCAGCAGTTTATGGGGCTCCGTCTCTGGGGCCAACGTCCTGACTTTC.

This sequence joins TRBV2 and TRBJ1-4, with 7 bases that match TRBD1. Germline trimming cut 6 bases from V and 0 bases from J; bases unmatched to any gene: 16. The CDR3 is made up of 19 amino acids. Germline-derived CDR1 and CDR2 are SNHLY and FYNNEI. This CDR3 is CASRFPGQKGLATNEKLFF. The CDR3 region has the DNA TGTGCCAGCAGATTCCCGGGACAGAAAGGACTCGCAACTAATGAAAAACTGTTTTTT.

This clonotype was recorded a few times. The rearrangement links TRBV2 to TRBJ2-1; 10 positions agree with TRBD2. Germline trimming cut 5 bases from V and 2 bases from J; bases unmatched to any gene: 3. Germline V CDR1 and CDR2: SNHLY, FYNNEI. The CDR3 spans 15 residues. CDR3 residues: CASSSGGAPYNEQFF. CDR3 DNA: TGTGCCAGCAGTAGCGGGGGGGCACCCTACAATGAGCAGTTCTTC.

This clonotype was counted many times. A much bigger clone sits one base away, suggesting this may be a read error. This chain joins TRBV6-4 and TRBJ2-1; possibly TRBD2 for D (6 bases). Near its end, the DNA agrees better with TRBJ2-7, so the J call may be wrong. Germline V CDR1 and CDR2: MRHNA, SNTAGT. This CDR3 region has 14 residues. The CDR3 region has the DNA TGTGCCAGCGCCCGGGACTCCACCTACAATGAGCAGTACTTC. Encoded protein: CASARDSTYNEQYF.

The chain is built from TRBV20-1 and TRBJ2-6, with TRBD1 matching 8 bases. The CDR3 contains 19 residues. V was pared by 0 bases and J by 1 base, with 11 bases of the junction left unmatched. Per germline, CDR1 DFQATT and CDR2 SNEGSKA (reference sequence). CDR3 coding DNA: TGCAGTGCTAGAGAGAGACCCGGGACAGGTAGTTCTGGGGCCAACGTCCTGACTTTC. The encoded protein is CSARERPGTGSSGANVLTF.

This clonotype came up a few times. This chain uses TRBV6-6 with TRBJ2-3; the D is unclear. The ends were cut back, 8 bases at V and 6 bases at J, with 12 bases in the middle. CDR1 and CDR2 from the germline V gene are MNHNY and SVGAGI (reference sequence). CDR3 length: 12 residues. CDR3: CASSSRKDTQYF. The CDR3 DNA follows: TGTGCCAGCTCAAGTCGAAAGGATACGCAGTATTTT.

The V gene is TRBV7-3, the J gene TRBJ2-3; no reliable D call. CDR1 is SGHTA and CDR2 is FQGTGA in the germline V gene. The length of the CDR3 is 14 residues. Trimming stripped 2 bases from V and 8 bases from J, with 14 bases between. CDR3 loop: CASSLSSPVGTQYF. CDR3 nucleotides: TGTGCCAGCAGCTTATCGTCCCCCGTAGGTACGCAGTATTTT.

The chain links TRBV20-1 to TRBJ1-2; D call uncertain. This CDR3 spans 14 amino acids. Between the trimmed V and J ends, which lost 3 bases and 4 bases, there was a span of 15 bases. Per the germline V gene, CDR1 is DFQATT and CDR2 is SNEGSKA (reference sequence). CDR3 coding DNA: TGCAGTGCTAGTCTGGGAGATTATTTCTATGGCTACACCTTC. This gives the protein CSASLGDYFYGYTF.

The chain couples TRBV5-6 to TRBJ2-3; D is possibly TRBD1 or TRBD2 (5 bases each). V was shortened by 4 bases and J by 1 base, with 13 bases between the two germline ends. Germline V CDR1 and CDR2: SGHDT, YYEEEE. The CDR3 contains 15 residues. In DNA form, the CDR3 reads TGTGCCAGCAGCAAACAGGTTAGCGGCACAGATACGCAGTATTTT. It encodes CASSKQVSGTDTQYF.

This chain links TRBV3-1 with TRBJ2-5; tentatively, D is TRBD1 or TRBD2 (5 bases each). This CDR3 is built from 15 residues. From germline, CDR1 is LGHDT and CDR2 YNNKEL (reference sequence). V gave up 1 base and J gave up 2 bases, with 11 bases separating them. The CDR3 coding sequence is TGTGCCAGCAGCCAAGTGGGACGTTTGCAAGAGACCCAGTACTTC. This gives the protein CASSQVGRLQETQYF.

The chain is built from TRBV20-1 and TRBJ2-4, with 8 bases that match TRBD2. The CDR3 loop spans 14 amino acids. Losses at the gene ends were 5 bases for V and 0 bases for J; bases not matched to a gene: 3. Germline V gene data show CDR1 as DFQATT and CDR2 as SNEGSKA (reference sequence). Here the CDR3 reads CSAERGLAKNIQYF. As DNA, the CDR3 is TGCAGTGCTGAGCGGGGGTTAGCCAAAAACATTCAGTACTTC.

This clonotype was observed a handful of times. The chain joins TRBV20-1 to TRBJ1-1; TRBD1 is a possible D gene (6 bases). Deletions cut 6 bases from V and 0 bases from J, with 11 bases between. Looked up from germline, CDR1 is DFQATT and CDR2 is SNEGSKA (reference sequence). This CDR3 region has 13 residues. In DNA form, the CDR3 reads TGCAGTGCAATCAGGGGCCTGAACACTGAAGCTTTCTTT. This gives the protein CSAIRGLNTEAFF.